Below, one T cell receptor beta chain is given with its context. Its antigen remains unknown. This specimen comes from a study of identical twins. Unique molecular identifiers were present on the cDNA, and a universal primer site came from template switching. TCRdb re-called the 5' RACE reads through MiXCR, storing one row per CDR3 protein. The table shows about 690,000 distinct CDR3 sequences, with 5.5% to 6.5% occurring only once. Trimming removed 4 bases at V and 5 bases at J, with 11 bases between. The CDR3 consists of 13 residues. Study findings and constraints: There were fewer insertions in abundant cord blood beta clonotypes, but memory repertoires showed no such pattern. Conclusions leaned on cross-sectional statistical analysis and did not track the same donors over time. Within monozygotic twins, out-of-frame TCR alpha sharing was underestimated by the models.

This receptor was obtained from a man younger than 30 in good health. The chain combines TRBV12-3 or TRBV12-4 with TRBJ1-2; tentatively, D is TRBD1 (6 bases). Specimen: naive T cells sorted from blood. CDR3 in amino acids: CASSSQGRYGYTF. For the CDR3, the DNA is TGTGCCAGCAGTTCCCAGGGGCGTTATGGCTACACCTTC.